The next 2 T cell receptor beta chains were all read from a single sample in a study of Ad26.COV2.S vaccination and SARS-CoV-2 variants. Assay: immunoSEQ multiplex PCR; the TCRdb copy retains only in-frame clones and omits some. Of more than 300,000 clones in the sample, around 89% are singletons; the top ten hold roughly 6%. Treatment given: roughly 18 received Ad26.COV2.S at low or high dose, single or two shots; 5 received placebo; per-sample allocation not given. Sample collection was performed on day 63 after the first vaccine or placebo injection. The sample here was peripheral blood, taken in a trial of Ad26.COV2.S vaccine versus placebo. These receptors were obtained from a person aged 18 to 59 who received the Ad26.COV2.S COVID-19 vaccine or a placebo.

V and J are TRBV30 and TRBJ2-7, with 8 bases fitting TRBD2. CDR1 and CDR2 from the germline V gene are GTSNPN and SVGIG (reference sequence). The ends lost 4 bases at V and 3 bases at J; junction bases unmatched: 8. The CDR3 totals 14 residues. This CDR3 is CAWKLLAESYEQYF. The CDR3 DNA reads TGTGCCTGGAAATTACTAGCGGAAAGCTACGAGCAGTACTTC.

V gene TRBV2 combines with J gene TRBJ1-1; 7 bases map to TRBD1. Germline loops: CDR1 SNHLY, CDR2 FYNNEI. This CDR3 is 15 amino acids long. The J segment lost 2 bases and the V segment lost 6 bases, leaving 9 bases of the junction unmatched. CDR3 sequence (DNA): TGTGCCAGCAGGAAACAGGGGATTATAAACACTGAAGCTTTCTTT. As protein: CASRKQGIINTEAFF. The full variable domain, completed using reference TRBV2 and TRBJ1-1, is EPEVTQTPSHQVTQMGQEVILRCVPISNHLYFYWYRQILGQKVEFLVSFYNNEISEKSEIFDDQFSVERPDGSNFTLKIRSTKLEDSAMYFCASRKQGIINTEAFFGQGTRLTVV.